This T cell receptor beta chain was captured by sequencing in a study of T cell repertoires in cytomegalovirus infection. The study's findings and limits: CMV carriers having the relevant HLA were flagged by cumulative public TCR beta family frequency.

One entry per CDR3 protein, called by TCRdb with MiXCR from the reads. This sample has over 150,000 distinct CDR3 sequences; roughly 20% occur once, and the top ten carry around 3.1%. With respect to this clonotype: Its antigen is currently unknown.

V shed 2 bases, J shed 5 bases, and the junction held 9 bases outside the gene matches. CDR1 and CDR2 from the germline V gene are LNHNV and YYDKDF (reference sequence). The CDR3 covers 17 residues. This chain links TRBV15 with TRBJ2-2; 9 bases line up with TRBD1. Input material: PBMCs. The sequence derives from a human donor in good health (CMV status not recorded). Some clones in this sample may be carry-over from other donors' samples. CDR3 loop: CATSRSLTGGITGELFF. The CDR3 coding sequence is TGTGCCACCAGCAGATCCCTTACAGGGGGCATAACCGGGGAGCTGTTTTTT. Looking up the rest from reference TRBV15 and TRBJ2-2 gives the full variable domain: DAMVIQNPRYQVTQFGKPVTLSCSQTLNHNVMYWYQQKSSQAPKLLFHYYDKDFNNEADTPDNFQSRRPNTSFCFLDIRSPGLGDTAMYLCATSRSLTGGITGELFFGEGSRLTVL.